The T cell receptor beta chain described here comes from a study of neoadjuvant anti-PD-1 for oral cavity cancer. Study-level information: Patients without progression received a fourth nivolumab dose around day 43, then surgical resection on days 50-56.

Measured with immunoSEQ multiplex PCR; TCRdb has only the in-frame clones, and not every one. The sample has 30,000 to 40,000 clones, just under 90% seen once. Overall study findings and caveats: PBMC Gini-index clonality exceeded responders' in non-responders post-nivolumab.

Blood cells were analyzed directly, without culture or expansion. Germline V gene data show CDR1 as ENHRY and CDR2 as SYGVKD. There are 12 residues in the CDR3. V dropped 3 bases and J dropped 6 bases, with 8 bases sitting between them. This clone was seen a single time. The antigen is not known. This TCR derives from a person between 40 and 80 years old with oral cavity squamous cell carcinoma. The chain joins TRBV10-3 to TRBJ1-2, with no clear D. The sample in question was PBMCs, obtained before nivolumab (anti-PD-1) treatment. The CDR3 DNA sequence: TGTGCCATCAGTGATAGGACGGATGGCTACACCTTC. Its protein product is CAISDRTDGYTF.